This T cell receptor (beta chain) was recorded in a study of tumor-infiltrating lymphocytes in localized non-small cell lung cancer. Study-wide context: The cohort mixed smokers and never-smokers, several histologies, and some post-neoadjuvant-chemotherapy samples.

The V segment lost 1 base and the J segment 8 bases; nucleotides outside the gene matches: 6. Germline lookup yields CDR1 SGHTA and CDR2 FQGNSA. CDR3 length equals 15 residues. Sequencing was performed with immunoSEQ multiplex PCR; in TCRdb, only in-frame clones are kept and a portion is missing. The sample records about 14,000 clones, about four fifths being singletons. The study's findings and limits: IM1 and IM2 tumors showed no difference in T-cell fraction. Higher tumor T cell infiltration than in uninvolved lung was supported by TCRbeta sequencing. Recurrence-free survival showed no association with tumor T-cell fraction.

A word on this clone: As yet, its antigen is unknown.

The chain is built from TRBV7-2 and TRBJ1-4; 8 positions agree with TRBD1. This sequence originates from a human donor with non-small cell lung cancer. Sequencing input: lung tumor tissue. The CDR3 spells CASSLVSRDREKLFF. CDR3 bases: TGTGCCAGCAGCTTAGTCTCGCGGGACAGGGAAAAACTGTTTTTT.